Shown below are 3 T cell receptor beta chains from a single sample sequenced in a study of cytomegalovirus exposure and HLA in healthy donors. This PCR relied on a set of 60 Vbeta primers and 13 Jbeta primers. Method: immunoSEQ multiplex PCR; TCRdb's copy keeps in-frame clones and lacks some. This table lists roughly 110,000 clones. Material for sequencing was PBMCs. These receptor sequences come from a man aged 35-49 years in good health and CMV-seropositive.

The chain joins TRBV5-4 to TRBJ2-1, with TRBD2 matching over 13 bases. J gave up 8 bases and V 4 bases, and 6 bases lay outside the gene matches. CDR1 is SGHNT and CDR2 is YYREEE in the germline V gene (reference sequence). CDR3 length: 15 residues. CDR3 DNA: TGTGCCAGCAGCACTGGGACTAGCGGGATCTATGAGCAGTTCTTC. Protein: CASSTGTSGIYEQFF.

The chain couples TRBV5-1 to TRBJ2-1; D is perhaps TRBD2 (5 bases). Trimming cost V 0 bases and J 6 bases, with 13 bases left between them. This CDR3 is built from 15 residues. Germline CDR1 and CDR2: SGHRS and YFSETQ. As DNA, the CDR3 is TGCGCCAGCAGCTTGGGGATTAGCGAGCGCAATGAGCAGTTCTTC. This encodes CASSLGISERNEQFF.

The chain uses TRBV5-1 and TRBJ2-2, with 7 nucleotides matching TRBD1. Looked up from germline, CDR1 is SGHRS and CDR2 is YFSETQ. V was pared by 0 bases and J by 4 bases, with 6 bases of the junction left unmatched. This CDR3 comprises 16 residues. CDR3 loop: CASSLEGQDPTGELFF. CDR3 sequence (DNA): TGCGCCAGCAGCTTGGAAGGACAGGACCCCACCGGGGAGCTGTTTTTT.